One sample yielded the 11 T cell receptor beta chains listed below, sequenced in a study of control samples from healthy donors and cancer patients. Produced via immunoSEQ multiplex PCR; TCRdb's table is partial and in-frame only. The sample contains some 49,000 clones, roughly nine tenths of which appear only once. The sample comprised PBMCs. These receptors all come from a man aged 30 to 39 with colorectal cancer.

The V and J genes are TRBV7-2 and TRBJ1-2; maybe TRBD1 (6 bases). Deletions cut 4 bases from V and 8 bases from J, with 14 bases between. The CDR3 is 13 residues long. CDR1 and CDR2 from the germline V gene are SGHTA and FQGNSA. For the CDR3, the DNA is TGTGCCAGCAGCTCCTTCCAGGGGTACGGCTACACCTTC. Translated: CASSSFQGYGYTF.

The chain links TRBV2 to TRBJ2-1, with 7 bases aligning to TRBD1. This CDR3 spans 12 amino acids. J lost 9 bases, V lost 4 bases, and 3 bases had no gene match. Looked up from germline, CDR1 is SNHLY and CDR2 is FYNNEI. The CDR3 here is CASSGTGVEQFF. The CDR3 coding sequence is TGTGCCAGCAGTGGAACAGGGGTTGAGCAGTTCTTC.

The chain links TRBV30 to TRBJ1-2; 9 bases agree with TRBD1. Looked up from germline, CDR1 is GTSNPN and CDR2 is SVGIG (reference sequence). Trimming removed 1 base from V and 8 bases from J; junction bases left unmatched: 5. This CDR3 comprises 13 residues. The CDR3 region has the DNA TGTGCCTGGAGTGCGGACAGGGGAAACGGCTACACCTTC. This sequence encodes CAWSADRGNGYTF.

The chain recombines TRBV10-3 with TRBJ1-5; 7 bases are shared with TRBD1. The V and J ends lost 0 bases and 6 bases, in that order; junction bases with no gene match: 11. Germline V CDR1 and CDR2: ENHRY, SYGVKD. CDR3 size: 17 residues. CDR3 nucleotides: TGTGCCATCAGTGAGTCGTTAGGGACTCAGGGGGGTCAGCCCCAGCATTTT. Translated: CAISESLGTQGGQPQHF.

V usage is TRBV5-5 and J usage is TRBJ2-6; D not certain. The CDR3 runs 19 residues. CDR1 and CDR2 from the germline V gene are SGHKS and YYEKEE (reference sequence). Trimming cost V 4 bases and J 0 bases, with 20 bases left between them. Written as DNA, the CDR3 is TGTGCCAGCAGCCAACAGCCGGGCCCACGGTTCTCTGGGGCCAACGTCCTGACTTTC. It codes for CASSQQPGPRFSGANVLTF.

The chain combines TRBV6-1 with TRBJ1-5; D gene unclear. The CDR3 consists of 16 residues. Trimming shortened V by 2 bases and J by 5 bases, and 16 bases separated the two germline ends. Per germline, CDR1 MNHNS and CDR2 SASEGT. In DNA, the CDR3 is TGTGCCAGCAGTGAACCCGGCGTTAGGCTCGATCAGCCCCAGCATTTT. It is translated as CASSEPGVRLDQPQHF.

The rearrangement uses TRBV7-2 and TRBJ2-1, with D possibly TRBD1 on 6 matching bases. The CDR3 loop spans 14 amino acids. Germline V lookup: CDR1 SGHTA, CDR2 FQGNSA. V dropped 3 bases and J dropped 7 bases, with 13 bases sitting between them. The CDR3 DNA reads TGTGCCAGCAGCTTGGGCGGAAGGGGGAATGAGCAGTTCTTC. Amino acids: CASSLGGRGNEQFF. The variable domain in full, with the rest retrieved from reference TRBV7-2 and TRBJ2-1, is GAGVSQSPSNKVTEKGKDVELRCDPISGHTALYWYRQSLGQGLEFLIYFQGNSAPDKSGLPSDRFSAERTGGSVSTLTIQRTQQEDSAVYLCASSLGGRGNEQFFGPGTRLTVL.

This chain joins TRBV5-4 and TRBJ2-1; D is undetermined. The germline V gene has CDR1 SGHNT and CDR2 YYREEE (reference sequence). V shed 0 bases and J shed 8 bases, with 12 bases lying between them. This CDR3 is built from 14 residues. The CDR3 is CASSLVLGMDEQFF. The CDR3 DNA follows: TGTGCCAGCAGCTTGGTTCTGGGGATGGATGAGCAGTTCTTC.

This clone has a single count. The CDR3, as DNA: TGTGCCAGCAGTGTAAGATACGAGCAGTACGTC. It codes for CASSVRYEQYV. The chain carries TRBV2 and TRBJ2-7; D remains ambiguous. CDR3 length: 11 residues. V shed 4 bases and J shed 4 bases, with 5 bases lying between them. The germline CDR1 and CDR2 sequences are SNHLY and FYNNEI.

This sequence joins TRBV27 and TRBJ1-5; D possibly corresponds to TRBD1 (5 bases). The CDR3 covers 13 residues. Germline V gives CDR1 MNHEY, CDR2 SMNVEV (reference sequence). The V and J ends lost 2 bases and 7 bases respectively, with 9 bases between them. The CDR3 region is CASSLRWGQPQHF. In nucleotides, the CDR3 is TGTGCCAGCAGTTTAAGGTGGGGCCAGCCCCAGCATTTT.

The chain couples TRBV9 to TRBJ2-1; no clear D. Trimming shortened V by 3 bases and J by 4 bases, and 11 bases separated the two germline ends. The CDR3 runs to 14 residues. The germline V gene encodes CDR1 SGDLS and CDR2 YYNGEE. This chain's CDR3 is CASSDSSAYNEQFF. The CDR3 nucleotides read TGTGCCAGCAGCGACTCTTCTGCTTACAATGAGCAGTTCTTC.